Listed below are T cell receptor beta chains from one sample, sequenced in a study of blood T cells in healthy people across ages. From the 5' RACE reads, TCRdb called clonotypes with MiXCR, one entry per CDR3 protein. The repertoire includes 1.5 million to 2 million distinct CDR3 sequences, roughly 27% of them detected once, and about 8% sits in the top ten. Input material: blood. All receptors derive from a woman in her thirties in good health. Each CDR3 is given with its conserved first and last residue. A D gene is named only where the DNA matches it firmly. Not all rows give a size; the values are once, few, many and, for expanded clones, a class.

clone_size | j_call | d_call | v_call | cdr3_nt | cdr3_aa
few | TRBJ2-1 | - | TRBV28 | TGTGCCAGCAGTCCGGCGGGGCTACAGAGCTCCTACAATGAGCAGTTCTTC | CASSPAGLQSSYNEQFF
- | TRBJ1-1 | TRBD1 | TRBV5-1 | TGCGCCAGCAGCTTGGATAACAGGGGGTGGACTGAAGCTTTCTTT | CASSLDNRGWTEAFF
many | TRBJ1-1 | TRBD1 | TRBV20-1 | TGCAGTGCTAGACAGACAGGGGTCGGCACTGAAGCTTTCTTT | CSARQTGVGTEAFF
few | TRBJ2-7 | - | TRBV2 | TGTGCCAGCAGGTTTGCGGCAAACTACGAGCAGTACTTC | CASRFAANYEQYF
- | TRBJ1-2 | - | TRBV3-1 | TGTGCCAGCAGCCAAGGGGCGCTTGGCTACACCTTC | CASSQGALGYTF
few | TRBJ1-2 | - | TRBV20-1 | TGCAGTGCTAGTCGGTCAGGGGCTACTGGTGGCTACACCTTC | CSASRSGATGGYTF
- | TRBJ1-2 | - | TRBV6-5 | TGTGCCAGCAGTTACCTAGGAGGGAGTCTCGGCTATGGCTACACCTTC | CASSYLGGSLGYGYTF
- | TRBJ1-1 | - | TRBV20-1 | TGCAGTGCTAGATCGAGGGGCGATGGAGCTTTCTTT | CSARSRGDGAFF
- | TRBJ1-2 | TRBD1 | TRBV9 | TGTGCCAGCAGCTTTACGGACAGGGCCTTAGGCTATGGCTACACCTTC | CASSFTDRALGYGYTF
once | TRBJ2-7 | - | TRBV6-2/TRBV6-3 | TGTGCCAGCAGTTACTCGAGGACAGTAGGGACCTACGAGCAGTACTTC | CASSYSRTVGTYEQYF
many | TRBJ2-5 | - | TRBV21-1 | TGTGCCAGCAGCAAACTAGCGGGAGGGGAGACCCAGTACTTC | CASSKLAGGETQYF
- | TRBJ1-1 | - | TRBV29-1 | TGCAGCGTTGAGGTGACGGGGAGGACTGAAGCTTTCTTT | CSVEVTGRTEAFF
many | TRBJ2-1 | - | TRBV19 | TGTGCCAGTAGTATAATGCAGGGAAGTGAGCAGTTCTTC | CASSIMQGSEQFF
few | TRBJ2-3 | - | TRBV11-2 | TGTGCCAGCAGCCATGACTCAGATACGCAGTATTTT | CASSHDSDTQYF
- | TRBJ2-5 | TRBD2 | TRBV18 | TGTGCCAGCCGCCGGACTAGTAATATGGAGACCCAGTACTTC | CASRRTSNMETQYF
- | TRBJ2-2 | - | TRBV10-1 | TGCGCCAGCAGTGAGGGGCCGAACACCGGGGAGCTGTTTTTT | CASSEGPNTGELFF
- | TRBJ2-3 | - | TRBV12-3/TRBV12-4 | TGTGCCAGCAGTTTAGCCCGCACAGATGCGGAGTATTTT | CASSLARTDAEYF
- | TRBJ2-6 | TRBD1 | TRBV7-2 | TGTGCCAGCAGCTTAGACAGGGGCAACGTCCTGACTTTC | CASSLDRGNVLTF
many | TRBJ1-2 | - | TRBV14 | TGTGCCAGCAGCCAAACAGCAAGCTATGGCTACACCTTC | CASSQTASYGYTF
few | TRBJ2-3 | - | TRBV7-2 | TGTGCCAGCAGCTTAATTGGTATGGGGGGCACAGATACGCAGTATTTT | CASSLIGMGGTDTQYF
- | TRBJ1-4 | TRBD1 | TRBV5-1 | TGCGCCAGCAGCTTGCAGGGGGCGATTCGTGAAAAACTGTTTTTT | CASSLQGAIREKLFF
- | TRBJ2-5 | - | TRBV6-6 | TGTGCCACCTTCAGCGCGAATGAGCAGTACTTC | CATFSANEQYF
- | TRBJ1-2 | TRBD1 | TRBV5-6 | TGTGCCAGCAGCTTGGCGGGGGCAGGGGGCGCGGGCTACACCTTC | CASSLAGAGGAGYTF
once | TRBJ2-1 | TRBD2 | TRBV9 | TGTGCCAGCAGCGTACGAGCGGGGCGATACAATGAGCAGTTCTTC | CASSVRAGRYNEQFF